This TCR beta chain was recovered during a study of T cells in Graves' hyperthyroidism and ophthalmopathy. Study at large: Sampling of peripheral blood happened at initial diagnosis, prior to any treatment. Study-wide points: Most thyroid-expanded clonotypes above 0.001 were also found in blood.

This clonotype was recorded a few times. Its cognate antigen is unknown. Uncontrolled infection, other autoimmune disease, pregnancy or lactation disqualified patients from enrolment. Fresh peripheral blood, more than 9 ml, yielded the PBMCs. TCR beta CDR3 sequences were amplified from RNA transcripts. Using the HTBI primer set, a first-round RT-PCR was run on the TCR CDR3. Using its own MiXCR run on the multiplex PCR reads, TCRdb lists one record per CDR3 protein. In the table there are about 640,000 distinct CDR3 sequences, around 20% of which are singletons. The CDR3 spans 14 residues. Germline V gene lookup returns CDR1 KGHDR and CDR2 SFDVKD. The ends were cut back, 8 bases at V and 5 bases at J, with 14 bases in the middle.

The chain joins TRBV24-1 to TRBJ2-2; tentatively, D is TRBD1 (5 bases). This receptor was obtained from a man aged 25 to 40 with Graves' ophthalmopathy. Sequenced: blood. DNA of the CDR3: TGTGCCACCAAAGAGACAGCTTATACCGGGGAGCTGTTTTTT. It yields the protein CATKETAYTGELFF.